The 28 T cell receptor beta chains below all came from one sample that was sequenced in a study of CD8 T cells in ankylosing spondylitis. Study observations and caveats: Blood of patients with ankylosing spondylitis appeared to be characterized by a TCR beta motif of eight highly homologous variants.

TCRdb itself ran the 5' RACE reads through MiXCR, one entry per CDR3 protein. The data contain under 550,000 distinct CDR3 sequences, 25% to 30% of them singletons. Antigens of these TCRs are unknown. The sample comprised blood, either unsorted or a sorted T cell fraction (not recorded which). Source of these receptors: a male donor with ankylosing spondylitis.

This chain links TRBV19 with TRBJ2-3; either TRBD1 or TRBD2 may supply D (7 bases each). With 2 bases removed from V and 2 bases from J, the gap between germline ends came to 20 bases. Germline V gives CDR1 LNHDA, CDR2 SQIVND (reference sequence). This CDR3 region has 18 residues. The CDR3 sequence: CASSIQGGTAINTDTQYF. The CDR3 DNA reads TGTGCCAGTAGTATACAGGGAGGGACAGCGATCAACACAGATACGCAGTATTTT.

V and J are TRBV3-1 and TRBJ1-1, with TRBD1 identical over 8 bases. Trimming removed 1 base from V and 3 bases from J; junction bases left unmatched: 7. CDR1 is LGHDT, CDR2 YNNKEL, per germline (reference sequence). This CDR3 contains 16 residues. The DNA for the CDR3 is TGTGCCAGCAGCCAAGGGACAGGGAGTCATTACACTGAAGCTTTCTTT. Amino acids: CASSQGTGSHYTEAFF.

V is TRBV25-1 and J is TRBJ2-7; 7 bases map to TRBD1. Trimming at V came to 6 bases and at J to 4 bases, leaving 3 bases not matched to a gene. The CDR3 extends over 12 amino acids. Germline-derived CDR1 and CDR2 are MGHDK and SYGVNS. CDR3 sequence reads: CASRDREYEQYF. CDR3 DNA: TGTGCCAGCAGAGACAGGGAGTACGAGCAGTACTTC.

This clonotype was observed a handful of times. J is TRBJ2-7 and V is TRBV5-1, with D possibly being TRBD2 (5 bases). Per germline, CDR1 SGHRS and CDR2 YFSETQ. CDR3 size: 15 residues. Between the trimmed V and J ends, which lost 0 bases and 0 bases, there was a span of 10 bases. Written as DNA, the CDR3 is TGCGCCAGCAGCTTGGGCCAGCGGACCTCCTACGAGCAGTACTTC. Protein: CASSLGQRTSYEQYF.

The chain uses TRBV10-3 and TRBJ1-5, with 8 bases identical to TRBD1. This CDR3 region has 14 residues. Germline assignment: CDR1 ENHRY and CDR2 SYGVKD. J was trimmed by 5 bases and V by 6 bases; bases with no gene match: 6. The CDR3 sequence: CAISGGQVDQPQHF. The CDR3 region has the DNA TGTGCCATCAGCGGGGGACAGGTCGATCAGCCCCAGCATTTT.

The CDR3: CATKAQVSTDTQYF. CDR3 in DNA: TGCGCCACCAAAGCGCAGGTTAGCACAGATACGCAGTATTTT. V usage is TRBV10-1 and J usage is TRBJ2-3; D is unclear. V dropped 10 bases and J dropped 0 bases, with 14 bases sitting between them. This CDR3 contains 14 residues. Germline V gene sequence: CDR1 WNHNN, CDR2 SYGVQD (reference sequence).

The genes are TRBV20-1 and TRBJ1-3; no clear D gene. In germline, CDR1 is DFQATT, CDR2 SNEGSKA (reference sequence). CDR3 size: 16 residues. V lost 0 bases and J 0 bases, leaving 12 bases between the germline ends. CDR3 loop: CSARERQGYSGNTIYF. The DNA of the CDR3 is TGCAGTGCTAGAGAGAGGCAAGGATACTCTGGAAACACCATATATTTT.

A few counts support this clonotype. The DNA for the CDR3 is TGCAGTGCTAGAGGTGGTGGGGGCGGGAGTTACAATGAGCAGTTCTTC. Its translation: CSARGGGGGSYNEQFF. The chain employs TRBV20-1 and TRBJ2-1; D is possibly TRBD2 (7 bases). The CDR3 sequence is 16 residues long. Germline values: CDR1 DFQATT, CDR2 SNEGSKA (reference sequence). V was shortened by 1 base and J by 4 bases, with 17 bases between the two germline ends.

This clonotype was found a few times. The V and J genes are TRBV24-1 and TRBJ2-5; TRBD1 is a possible D gene (5 bases). The germline V gene encodes CDR1 KGHDR and CDR2 SFDVKD. V shed 2 bases and J shed 2 bases, with 11 bases lying between them. The CDR3 has 15 amino acids. As DNA, the CDR3 is TGTGCCACCAGTGATTCCGGAAAGGGGCAAGAGACCCAGTACTTC. As protein: CATSDSGKGQETQYF.

This clonotype occurred many times. CDR3 in amino acids: CASTSGIINEQFF. The DNA for the CDR3 is TGTGCCAGCACTAGCGGGATAATCAATGAGCAGTTCTTC. The chain carries TRBV5-4 and TRBJ2-1; 9 positions match TRBD2. The CDR3 has 13 amino acids. Germline loops: CDR1 SGHNT, CDR2 YYREEE (reference sequence). The V segment lost 6 bases and the J segment 6 bases; nucleotides outside the gene matches: 4.

The chain has TRBV19 and TRBJ1-2; 9 nucleotides agree with TRBD1. CDR3 size: 14 residues. Germline V gives CDR1 LNHDA, CDR2 SQIVND (reference sequence). The V gene end was trimmed by 7 bases and the J gene end by 3 bases; junction bases not matched to a gene: 6. CDR3 nucleotides: TGTGCCAGTAAAAGGGACAGGGAGGACTATGGCTACACCTTC. It encodes CASKRDREDYGYTF. The full variable domain, its missing parts supplied by reference TRBV19 and TRBJ1-2, is DGGITQSPKYLFRKEGQNVTLSCEQNLNHDAMYWYRQDPGQGLRLIYYSQIVNDFQKGDIAEGYSVSREKKESFPLTVTSAQKNPTAFYLCASKRDREDYGYTFGSGTRLTVV.

The chain combines TRBV7-2 with TRBJ1-2; D is uncertain. Trimming stripped 6 bases from V and 7 bases from J, with 9 bases between. This CDR3 comprises 11 residues. CDR1 and CDR2 (germline): SGHTA, FQGNSA. Here the CDR3 reads CASRSGPGYTF. CDR3 nucleotides: TGTGCCAGCAGAAGCGGACCTGGCTACACCTTC.

The rearrangement uses TRBV15 and TRBJ2-2, with D unclear. CDR1 and CDR2 from the germline V gene are LNHNV and YYDKDF (reference sequence). This CDR3 is 14 amino acids long. Trimming stripped 1 base from V and 2 bases from J, with 5 bases between. The CDR3 sequence: CATSRALNTGELFF. The CDR3 DNA is TGTGCCACCAGCAGAGCTTTAAACACCGGGGAGCTGTTTTTT. Supplemented by reference TRBV15 and TRBJ2-2, the full variable domain reads DAMVIQNPRYQVTQFGKPVTLSCSQTLNHNVMYWYQQKSSQAPKLLFHYYDKDFNNEADTPDNFQSRRPNTSFCFLDIRSPGLGDTAMYLCATSRALNTGELFFGEGSRLTVL.

This clonotype was seen a few times. J is TRBJ2-7 and V is TRBV7-2, with a weak D call TRBD2 (6 bases). This CDR3 contains 16 residues. Germline CDR1 reads SGHTA; CDR2 reads FQGNSA. Between the trimmed V and J ends, which lost 1 base and 3 bases, there was a span of 16 bases. This CDR3 reads CASSLEGGAGFYEQYF. The DNA of the CDR3 is TGTGCCAGCAGCTTAGAAGGAGGTGCGGGATTCTACGAGCAGTACTTC.

In its sample, this clonotype was seen a few times. J is TRBJ1-2 and V is TRBV11-3; a possible D gene is TRBD1 (6 bases). This CDR3 is built from 12 residues. Per the germline V gene, CDR1 is SGHNT and CDR2 is YENEEA. The V gene lost 5 bases and the J gene lost 4 bases, with 8 bases spanning the gap. CDR3 residues: CASSADSYGYTF. CDR3 sequence (DNA): TGTGCCAGCAGCGCGGACAGCTATGGCTACACCTTC.

The chain has TRBV18 and TRBJ1-5; D possibly corresponds to TRBD1 (5 bases). The germline gives CDR1 KGHSH, CDR2 LQKENI. The CDR3 is 16 amino acids. Trimming took 1 base from V and 6 from J, leaving 16 bases between them. The CDR3 protein is CASSPLDSGGSQPQHF. The CDR3 bases are TGTGCCAGCTCACCACTTGACAGCGGGGGGAGTCAGCCCCAGCATTTT. Together with reference TRBV18 and TRBJ1-5, the CDR3 gives the full variable domain: NAGVMQNPRHLVRRRGQEARLRCSPMKGHSHVYWYRQLPEEGLKFMVYLQKENIIDESGMPKERFSAEFPKEGPSILRIQQVVRGDSAAYFCASSPLDSGGSQPQHFGDGTRLSIL.

This clonotype was counted a few times. Here the CDR3 reads CASSVTGSYNEQFF. As DNA, the CDR3 is TGTGCCAGCAGCGTAACCGGCTCCTACAATGAGCAGTTCTTC. The chain couples TRBV9 to TRBJ2-1; D not resolved. Trimming removed 1 base from V and 0 bases from J, with 5 bases in between. The V gene's germline CDR1 is SGDLS and CDR2 YYNGEE. The CDR3 runs to 14 residues. Supplemented by reference TRBV9 and TRBJ2-1, the full variable domain reads DSGVTQTPKHLITATGQRVTLRCSPRSGDLSVYWYQQSLDQGLQFLIQYYNGEERAKGNILERFSAQQFPDLHSELNLSSLELGDSALYFCASSVTGSYNEQFFGPGTRLTVL.

CDR3 in amino acids: CASRRKVAAYNEQFF. CDR3 nucleotide sequence: TGTGCCAGCAGGCGGAAGGTAGCGGCCTACAATGAGCAGTTCTTC. The chain couples TRBV7-2 to TRBJ2-1; the D gene is possibly TRBD2 (6 bases). The germline V gene has CDR1 SGHTA and CDR2 FQGNSA. V lost 6 bases, J lost 2 bases, and 14 bases lay in between. The CDR3 is made up of 15 amino acids.

The chain uses TRBV6-1 and TRBJ2-5; D possibly matches TRBD1 or TRBD2 (5 bases each). This CDR3 comprises 14 residues. Trimming took off 4 bases at V and 9 bases at J, with 18 bases between the two ends. Germline V gives CDR1 MNHNS, CDR2 SASEGT. The CDR3 DNA reads TGTGCCAGCAGTGTATCCGTCCCAGGGCGGGCCCAGTACTTC. Its protein is CASSVSVPGRAQYF.

This clonotype was detected a few times. The chain has TRBV20-1 and TRBJ1-2, with D perhaps matching TRBD1 (5 bases). The germline V gene encodes CDR1 DFQATT and CDR2 SNEGSKA (reference sequence). V lost 3 bases and J 3 bases, leaving 8 bases between the germline ends. The CDR3 covers 12 residues. DNA of the CDR3: TGCAGTGCTAGCCCGGGGGACTATGGCTACACCTTC. The encoded protein is CSASPGDYGYTF.

The rearrangement joins TRBV6-1 to TRBJ1-4; D not resolved. CDR1 is MNHNS and CDR2 is SASEGT in the germline V gene. Deletions cut 3 bases from V and 3 bases from J, with 8 bases between. CDR3 length: 14 amino acids. This CDR3 reads CASSDPSSNEKLFF. The CDR3 region has the DNA TGTGCCAGCAGTGATCCCTCTTCTAATGAAAAACTGTTTTTT.

Only a few counts were recorded for this clonotype. The chain recombines TRBV4-1 with TRBJ1-5, with TRBD1 matching over 7 bases. This CDR3 has 15 amino acids. V lost 3 bases, J lost 2 bases, and 4 bases stayed unmatched. From germline, CDR1 is MGHRA and CDR2 YSYEKL. This CDR3 is CASSQLQGGNQPQHF. The CDR3 DNA reads as TGCGCCAGCAGCCAGCTGCAGGGGGGCAATCAGCCCCAGCATTTT.

This clonotype was seen a single time. V gene TRBV4-1 combines with J gene TRBJ2-1; tentatively, D is TRBD1 (6 bases). Trimming pared 1 base from V and 3 bases from J, leaving 7 bases between. The CDR3 covers 14 residues. Looked up from germline, CDR1 is MGHRA and CDR2 is YSYEKL. The CDR3, as DNA: TGCGCCAGCAGCCAAGTGGACAGCTACAATGAGCAGTTCTTC. Translation gives CASSQVDSYNEQFF.

This clonotype was detected only a few times. The chain is built from TRBV12-3 or TRBV12-4 and TRBJ1-6; D uncertain. The CDR3 extends over 14 amino acids. Trimming removed 7 bases at V and 8 bases at J, with 15 bases between. DNA for the CDR3: TGTGCCAGCACCTCGGCCCCGCTTTATTCACCCCTCCACTTT. As protein: CASTSAPLYSPLHF.

The genes are TRBV6-1 and TRBJ2-1; a weak D match, TRBD2 (7 bases). The CDR3 loop spans 15 amino acids. CDR1 MNHNS and CDR2 SASEGT come from the germline V gene. The germline V and J ends were trimmed by 7 bases and 0 bases, with 13 bases remaining between them. CDR3 protein: CASTGGGSSYNEQFF. The DNA for the CDR3 is TGTGCCAGCACTGGGGGCGGGAGCTCCTACAATGAGCAGTTCTTC.

The chain carries TRBV5-8 and TRBJ2-7, with 7 bases identical to TRBD1. This CDR3 is built from 15 residues. Germline V gene sequence: CDR1 SGHTS, CDR2 YDEGEE. Trimming took 4 bases from V and 3 from J; bases not matched to a gene: 10. CDR3 residues: CASSLQGSPDYEQYF. CDR3 DNA: TGTGCCAGCAGCCTACAGGGGTCCCCCGACTACGAGCAGTACTTC.

The V call is TRBV19, the J call TRBJ1-5; 8 nucleotides line up with TRBD1. In germline, CDR1 is LNHDA, CDR2 SQIVND (reference sequence). This CDR3 is 15 amino acids long. V lost 7 bases and J lost 7; bases outside the gene matches: 12. The CDR3 here is CASTEWQGAGQPQHF. CDR3 in DNA: TGTGCCAGTACGGAGTGGCAGGGGGCCGGCCAGCCCCAGCATTTT.

Many counts were recorded for this clonotype. V and J are TRBV5-1 and TRBJ1-2, with D unclear. The CDR3 covers 14 residues. Trimming removed 4 bases at V and 1 base at J, with 11 bases between. Germline CDR1 is SGHRS and CDR2 is YFSETQ. The CDR3 region has the DNA TGCGCCAGCAGCCTAGGAGGCCTTAACTATGGCTACACCTTC. Amino acid sequence: CASSLGGLNYGYTF. The whole variable domain, remainder taken from reference TRBV5-1 and TRBJ1-2, is KAGVTQTPRYLIKTRGQQVTLSCSPISGHRSVSWYQQTPGQGLQFLFEYFSETQRNKGNFPGRFSGRQFSNSRSEMNVSTLELGDSALYLCASSLGGLNYGYTFGSGTRLTVV.